This T cell receptor (beta chain) was observed in a study of vaccination and CD4 T cells after COVID-19. This clonotype was detected only once. Time point defined: late sampling 161 to 241 days after vaccination in a few convalescent patients. CDR3 length equals 19 residues. V lost 0 bases to trimming and J lost 6 bases; unmatched junction nucleotides: 17. Germline values: CDR1 DFQATT, CDR2 SNEGSKA (reference sequence). Via MiXCR, TCRdb re-called the PCR reads, giving one row per CDR3 protein. The sample records more than 35,000 distinct CDR3 sequences, around 35% being singletons. The receptor was isolated from a human donor who had recovered from COVID-19. J is TRBJ2-3 and V is TRBV20-1, with TRBD2 matching 11 bases. The sample here was CD4+ T cells from blood, taken about 7 months after SARS-CoV-2 vaccination. The CDR3 sequence is CSARETRPRTSGWMDTQYF. The CDR3 nucleotides read TGCAGTGCTAGAGAAACGCGACCAAGGACTAGCGGGTGGATGGATACGCAGTATTTT.